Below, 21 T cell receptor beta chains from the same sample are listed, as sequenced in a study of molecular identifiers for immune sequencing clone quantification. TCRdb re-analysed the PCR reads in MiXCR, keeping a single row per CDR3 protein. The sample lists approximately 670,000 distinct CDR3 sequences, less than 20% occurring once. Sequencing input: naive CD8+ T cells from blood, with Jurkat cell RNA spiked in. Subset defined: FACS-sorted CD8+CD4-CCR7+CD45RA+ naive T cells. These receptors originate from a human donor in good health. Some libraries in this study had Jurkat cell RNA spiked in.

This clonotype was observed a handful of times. The CDR3 DNA is TGTGCCAGCAGGCCCAGGCCGGGAGGGAACGAGCAGTACTTC. Translated, it gives CASRPRPGGNEQYF. The J gene is TRBJ2-7, the V gene TRBV21-1; TRBD2 is the table's D call and was not checked against the DNA. TRBV21-1 is reported as a pseudogene. The CDR3 contains 14 residues.

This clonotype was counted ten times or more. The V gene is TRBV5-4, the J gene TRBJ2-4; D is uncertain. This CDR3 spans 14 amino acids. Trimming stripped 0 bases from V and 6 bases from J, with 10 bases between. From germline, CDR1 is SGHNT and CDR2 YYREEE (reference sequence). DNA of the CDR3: TGTGCCAGCAGCTTGGTATCGCAAGGAAACATTCAGTACTTC. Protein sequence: CASSLVSQGNIQYF. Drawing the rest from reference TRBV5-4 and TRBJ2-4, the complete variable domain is ETGVTQSPTHLIKTRGQQVTLRCSSQSGHNTVSWYQQALGQGPQFIFQYYREEENGRGNFPPRFSGLQFPNYSSELNVNALELDDSALYLCASSLVSQGNIQYFGAGTRLSVL.

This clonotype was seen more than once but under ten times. CDR3 sequence: CASSLAWERGTDTQYF. The CDR3, as DNA: TGCGCCAGCAGCTTGGCTTGGGAAAGGGGCACAGATACGCAGTATTTT. The chain carries TRBV5-1 and TRBJ2-3; D is undetermined. The V gene's germline CDR1 is SGHRS and CDR2 YFSETQ. CDR3 length: 16 amino acids. With 0 bases removed from V and 1 base from J, the gap between germline ends came to 12 bases.

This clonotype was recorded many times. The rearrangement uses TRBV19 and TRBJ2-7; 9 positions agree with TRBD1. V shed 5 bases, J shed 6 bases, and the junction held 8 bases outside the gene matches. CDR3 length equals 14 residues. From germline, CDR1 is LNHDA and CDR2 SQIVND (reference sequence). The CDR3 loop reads CASSAGTGYAEQYF. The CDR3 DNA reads TGTGCCAGTAGTGCCGGGACAGGGTATGCCGAGCAGTACTTC.

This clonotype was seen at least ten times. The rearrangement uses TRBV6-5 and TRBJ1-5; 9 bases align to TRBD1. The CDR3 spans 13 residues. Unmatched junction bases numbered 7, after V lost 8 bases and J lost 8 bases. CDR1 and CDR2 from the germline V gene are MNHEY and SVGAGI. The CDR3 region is CASSYRGLEPQHF. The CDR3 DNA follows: TGTGCCAGCTCCTACAGGGGGCTGGAGCCCCAGCATTTT.

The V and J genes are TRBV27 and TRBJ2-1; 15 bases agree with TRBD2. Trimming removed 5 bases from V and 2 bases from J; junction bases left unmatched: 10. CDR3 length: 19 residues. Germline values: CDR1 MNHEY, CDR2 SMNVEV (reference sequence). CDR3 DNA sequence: TGTGCCAGCAGTGAATTGGGACTAGCGGGGGGAGTGACCTACAATGAGCAGTTCTTC. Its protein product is CASSELGLAGGVTYNEQFF.

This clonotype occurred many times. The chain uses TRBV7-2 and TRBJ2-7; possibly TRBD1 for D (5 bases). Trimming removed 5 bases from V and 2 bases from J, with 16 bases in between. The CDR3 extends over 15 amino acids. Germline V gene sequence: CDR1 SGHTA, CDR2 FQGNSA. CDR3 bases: TGTGCCAGCAGCCCCTCGACAGTAGTTACCTACGAGCAGTACTTC. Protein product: CASSPSTVVTYEQYF.

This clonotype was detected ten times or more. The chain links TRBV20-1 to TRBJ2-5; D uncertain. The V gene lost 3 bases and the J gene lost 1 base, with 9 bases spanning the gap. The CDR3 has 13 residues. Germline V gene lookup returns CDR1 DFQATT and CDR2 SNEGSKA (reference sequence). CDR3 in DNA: TGCAGTGCTAGGGCTACCGGCCAAGAGACCCAGTACTTC. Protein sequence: CSARATGQETQYF.

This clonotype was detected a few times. The CDR3 nucleotides are TGTGCCAGCAGCTCTCCCCCAGGGTACGAGCAGTACTTC. Translation: CASSSPPGYEQYF. This chain uses TRBV13 with TRBJ2-7, with D possibly TRBD1 on 5 matching bases. The germline V and J ends were trimmed by 4 bases and 4 bases, with 11 bases remaining between them. Germline values: CDR1 PRHDT, CDR2 FYEKMQ (reference sequence). CDR3 length: 13 amino acids.

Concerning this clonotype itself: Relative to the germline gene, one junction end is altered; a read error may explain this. CDR3 in amino acids: CASSQKPGQGFHTMYF. CDR3 coding DNA: TGTGCCAGCAGCCAGAAGCCGGGACAGGGATTCCACACCATGTATTTT. The chain joins TRBV14 to TRBJ1-3; 9 bases are a match to TRBD1. The CDR3 extends over 16 amino acids. CDR1 and CDR2 (germline): SGHDN, FVKESK.

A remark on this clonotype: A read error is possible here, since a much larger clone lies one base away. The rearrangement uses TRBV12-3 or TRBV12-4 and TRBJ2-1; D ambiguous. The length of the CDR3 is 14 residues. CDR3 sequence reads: CASSQPSSYNEQLF. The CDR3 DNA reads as TGTGCCAGCAGTCAACCGAGCTCCTACAATGAGCAGCTCTTC.

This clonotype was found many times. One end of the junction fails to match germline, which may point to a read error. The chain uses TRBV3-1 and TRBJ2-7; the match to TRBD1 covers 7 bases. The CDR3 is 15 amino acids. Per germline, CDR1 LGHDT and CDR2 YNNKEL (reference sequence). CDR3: CASRQEPGQYYEQYF. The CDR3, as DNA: TGTGCCAGCAGACAAGAGCCGGGACAGTACTACGAGCAGTACTTC.

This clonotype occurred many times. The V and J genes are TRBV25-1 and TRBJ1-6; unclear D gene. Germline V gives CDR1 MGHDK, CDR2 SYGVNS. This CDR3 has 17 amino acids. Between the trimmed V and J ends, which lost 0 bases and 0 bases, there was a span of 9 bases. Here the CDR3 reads CASSEYEDFSYNSPLHF. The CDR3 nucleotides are TGTGCCAGCAGTGAATATGAGGACTTCTCCTATAATTCACCCCTCCACTTT.

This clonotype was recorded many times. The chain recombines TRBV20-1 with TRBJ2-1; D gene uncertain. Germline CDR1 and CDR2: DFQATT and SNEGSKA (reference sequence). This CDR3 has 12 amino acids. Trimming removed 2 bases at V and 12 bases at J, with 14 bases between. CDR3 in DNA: TGCAGTGCTAGATACATGGACCCAGTGCAGTTCTTC. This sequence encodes CSARYMDPVQFF.

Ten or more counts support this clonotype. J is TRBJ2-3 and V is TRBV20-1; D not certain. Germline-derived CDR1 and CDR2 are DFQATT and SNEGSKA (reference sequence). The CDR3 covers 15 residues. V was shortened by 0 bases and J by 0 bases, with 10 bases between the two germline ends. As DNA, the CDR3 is TGCAGTGCTAGAGATTTTACCACTAGCACAGATACGCAGTATTTT. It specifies CSARDFTTSTDTQYF.

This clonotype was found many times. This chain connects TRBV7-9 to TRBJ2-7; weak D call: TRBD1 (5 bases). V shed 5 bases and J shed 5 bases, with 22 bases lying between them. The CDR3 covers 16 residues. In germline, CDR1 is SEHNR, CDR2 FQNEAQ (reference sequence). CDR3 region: CASSATFGAAPDEQYF. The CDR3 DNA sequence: TGTGCCAGCAGCGCGACGTTTGGGGCCGCACCCGACGAGCAGTACTTC.

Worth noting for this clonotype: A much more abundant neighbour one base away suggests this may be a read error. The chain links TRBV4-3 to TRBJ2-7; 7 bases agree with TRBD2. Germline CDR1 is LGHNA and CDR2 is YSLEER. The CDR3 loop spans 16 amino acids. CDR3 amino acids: CASSQDPSGVGHEQHF. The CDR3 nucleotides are TGCGCCAGCAGCCAAGATCCCAGCGGGGTCGGGCACGAGCAGCACTTC.

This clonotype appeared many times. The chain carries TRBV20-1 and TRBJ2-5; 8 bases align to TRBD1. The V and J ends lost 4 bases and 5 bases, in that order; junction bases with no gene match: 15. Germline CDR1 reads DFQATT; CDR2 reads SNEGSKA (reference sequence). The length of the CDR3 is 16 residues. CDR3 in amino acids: CSATDEQGVSWETQYF. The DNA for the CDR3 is TGCAGTGCTACTGACGAACAGGGGGTTAGTTGGGAGACCCAGTACTTC.

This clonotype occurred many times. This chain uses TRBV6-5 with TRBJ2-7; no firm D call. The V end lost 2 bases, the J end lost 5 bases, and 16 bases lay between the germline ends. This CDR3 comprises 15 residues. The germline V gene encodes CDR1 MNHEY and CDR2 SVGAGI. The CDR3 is CASSYTPSRRDEQYF. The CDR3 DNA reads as TGTGCCAGCAGTTACACCCCTTCACGTAGGGACGAGCAGTACTTC.

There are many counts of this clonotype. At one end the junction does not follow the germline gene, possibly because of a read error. CDR3 DNA: TGCGCCAGCAGCCTGCCCGGTGGCAATCAGCCCCAGCATTTT. Translated: CASSLPGGNQPQHF. The chain recombines TRBV7-9 with TRBJ1-5, with unresolved D. Germline CDR1 SEHNR, CDR2 FQNEAQ (reference sequence). This CDR3 contains 14 residues.

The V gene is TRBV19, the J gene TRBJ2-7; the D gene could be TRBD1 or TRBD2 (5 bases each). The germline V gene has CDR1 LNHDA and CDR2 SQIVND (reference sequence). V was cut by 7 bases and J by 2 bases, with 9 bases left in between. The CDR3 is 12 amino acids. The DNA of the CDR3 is TGTGCCAGTACAGGGAGCCCCTACGAGCAGTACTTC. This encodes CASTGSPYEQYF.